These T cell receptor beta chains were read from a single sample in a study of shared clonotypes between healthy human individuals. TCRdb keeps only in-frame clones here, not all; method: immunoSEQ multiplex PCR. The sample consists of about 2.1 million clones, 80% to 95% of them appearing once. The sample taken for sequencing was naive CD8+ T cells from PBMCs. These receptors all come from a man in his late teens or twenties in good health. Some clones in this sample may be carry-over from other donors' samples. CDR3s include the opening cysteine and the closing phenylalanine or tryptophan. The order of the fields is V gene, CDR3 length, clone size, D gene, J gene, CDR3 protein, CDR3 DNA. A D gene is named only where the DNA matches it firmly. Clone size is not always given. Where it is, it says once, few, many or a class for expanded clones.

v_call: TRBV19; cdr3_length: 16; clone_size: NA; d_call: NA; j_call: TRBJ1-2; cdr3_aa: CASSLKYLEGYYGYTF; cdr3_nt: TGTGCCAGTAGTCTGAAATACCTCGAAGGGTACTATGGCTACACCTTC
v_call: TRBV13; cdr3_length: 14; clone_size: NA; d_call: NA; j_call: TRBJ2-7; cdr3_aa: CASSLPGIEHEQYF; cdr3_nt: TGTGCCAGCAGCTTACCAGGGATCGAACACGAGCAGTACTTC
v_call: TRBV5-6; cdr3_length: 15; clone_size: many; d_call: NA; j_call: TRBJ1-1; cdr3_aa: CASSLPTWGHTEAFF; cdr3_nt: TGTGCCAGCAGCTTGCCCACGTGGGGGCACACTGAAGCTTTCTTT
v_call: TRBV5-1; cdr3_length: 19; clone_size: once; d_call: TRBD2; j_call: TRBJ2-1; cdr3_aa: CASSRNGGLLAGGYNEQFF; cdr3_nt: TGCGCCAGCAGCCGGAACGGGGGGCTACTAGCGGGAGGGTACAATGAGCAGTTCTTC
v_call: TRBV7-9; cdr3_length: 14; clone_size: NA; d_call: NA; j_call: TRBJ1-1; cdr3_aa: CASSHDRSGVEAFF; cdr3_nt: TGTGCCAGCAGCCATGACAGGTCCGGGGTTGAAGCTTTCTTT
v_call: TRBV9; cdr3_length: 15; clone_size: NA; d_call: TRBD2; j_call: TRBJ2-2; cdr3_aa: CASSRGGLGTGELFF; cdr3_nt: TGTGCCAGCAGCCGCGGGGGGTTGGGCACCGGGGAGCTGTTTTTT
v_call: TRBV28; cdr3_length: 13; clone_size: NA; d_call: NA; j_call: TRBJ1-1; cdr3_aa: CASSILMNTEAFF; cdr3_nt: TGTGCCAGCAGTATTCTTATGAACACTGAAGCTTTCTTT
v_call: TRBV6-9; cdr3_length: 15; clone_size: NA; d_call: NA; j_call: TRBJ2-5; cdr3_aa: CASSYVGVTGETQYF; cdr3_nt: TGTGCCAGCAGTTACGTTGGGGTCACCGGGGAGACCCAGTACTTC
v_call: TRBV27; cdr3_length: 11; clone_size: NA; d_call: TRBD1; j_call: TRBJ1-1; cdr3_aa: CASYRGVEAFF; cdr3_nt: TGTGCCAGCTACAGGGGAGTGGAAGCTTTCTTT
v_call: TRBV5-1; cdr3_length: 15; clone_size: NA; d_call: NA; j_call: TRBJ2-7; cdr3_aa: CASSLGLAQGYEQYF; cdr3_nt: TGCGCCAGCAGCTTGGGTCTAGCCCAGGGCTACGAGCAGTACTTC
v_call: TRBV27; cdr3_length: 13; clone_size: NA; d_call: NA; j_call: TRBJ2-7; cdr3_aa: CASSPFRLYEQYF; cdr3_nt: TGTGCCAGCAGCCCCTTTCGTCTGTACGAGCAGTACTTC
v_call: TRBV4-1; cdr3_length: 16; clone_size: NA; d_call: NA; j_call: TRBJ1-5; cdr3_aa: CASSQEPGGGLEPQHF; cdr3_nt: TGCGCCAGCAGCCAAGAACCTGGGGGCGGCCTAGAGCCCCAGCATTTT
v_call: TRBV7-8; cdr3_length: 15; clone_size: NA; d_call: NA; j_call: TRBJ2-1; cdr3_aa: CASSLPRAGGNEQFF; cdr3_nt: TGTGCCAGCAGCTTACCGAGGGCCGGGGGCAATGAGCAGTTCTTC
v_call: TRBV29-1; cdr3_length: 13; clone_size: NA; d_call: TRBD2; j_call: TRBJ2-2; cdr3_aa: CSVVGRRTGELFF; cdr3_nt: TGCAGCGTTGTCGGGAGGAGAACCGGGGAGCTGTTTTTT
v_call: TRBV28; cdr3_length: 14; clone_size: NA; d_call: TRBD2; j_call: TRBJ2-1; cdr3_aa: CASSFSSSGREQFF; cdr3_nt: TGTGCCAGCAGTTTTTCCTCTAGCGGGAGAGAGCAGTTCTTC
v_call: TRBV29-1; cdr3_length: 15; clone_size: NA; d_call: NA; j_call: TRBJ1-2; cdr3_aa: CSVLFPLGARYGYTF; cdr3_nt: TGCAGCGTTCTATTTCCGTTGGGGGCACGGTATGGCTACACCTTC
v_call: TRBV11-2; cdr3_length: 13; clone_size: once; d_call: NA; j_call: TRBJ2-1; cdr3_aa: CANQPVLYNEQFF; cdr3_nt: TGTGCCAACCAACCCGTCCTATACAATGAGCAGTTCTTC
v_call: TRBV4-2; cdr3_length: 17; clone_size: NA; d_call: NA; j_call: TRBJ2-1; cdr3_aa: CASSQWDVGSSYNEQFF; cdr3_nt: TGTGCCAGCAGCCAGTGGGATGTCGGGAGCTCCTACAATGAGCAGTTCTTC
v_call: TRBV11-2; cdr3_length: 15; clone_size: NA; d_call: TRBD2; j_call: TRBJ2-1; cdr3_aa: CASRRRPGLVNEQFF; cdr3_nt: TGTGCCAGCAGACGCCGGCCGGGACTAGTAAATGAGCAGTTCTTC
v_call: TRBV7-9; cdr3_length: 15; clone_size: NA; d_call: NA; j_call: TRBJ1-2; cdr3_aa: CASSLAPTVNYGYTF; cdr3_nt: TGTGCCAGCAGCTTAGCCCCTACAGTCAACTATGGCTACACCTTC
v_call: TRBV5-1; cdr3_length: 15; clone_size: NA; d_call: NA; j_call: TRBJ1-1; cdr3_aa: CASSLGRGLDTEAFF; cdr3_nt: TGCGCCAGCAGCTTGGGCCGGGGGTTGGACACTGAAGCTTTCTTT
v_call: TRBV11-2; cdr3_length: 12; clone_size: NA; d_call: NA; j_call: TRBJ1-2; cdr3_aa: CASSLSRDGYTF; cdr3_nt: TGTGCCAGCAGCTTATCTCGGGATGGCTACACCTTC
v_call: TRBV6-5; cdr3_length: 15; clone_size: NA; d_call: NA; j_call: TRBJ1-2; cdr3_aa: CASSPRPRSNYGYTF; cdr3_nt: TGTGCCAGCAGTCCACGACCGAGGAGTAACTATGGCTACACCTTC
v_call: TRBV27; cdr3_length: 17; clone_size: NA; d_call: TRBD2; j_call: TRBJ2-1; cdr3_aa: CASSLSYAGSLAAGQFF; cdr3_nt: TGTGCCAGCAGTTTATCGTACGCAGGGTCGCTAGCGGCGGGGCAGTTCTTC
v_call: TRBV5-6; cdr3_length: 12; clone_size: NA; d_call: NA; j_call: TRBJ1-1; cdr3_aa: CASSSINTEAFF; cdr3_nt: TGTGCCAGCAGCTCTATAAACACTGAAGCTTTCTTT
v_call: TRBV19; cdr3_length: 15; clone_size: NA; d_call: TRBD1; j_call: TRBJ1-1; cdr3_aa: CASCTLTGGCTEAFF; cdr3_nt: TGTGCCAGTTGCACCTTAACAGGGGGATGCACTGAAGCTTTCTTT
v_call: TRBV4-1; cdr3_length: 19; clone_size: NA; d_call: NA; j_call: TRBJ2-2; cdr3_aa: CASSQESHRPGFPTGELFF; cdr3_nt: TGCGCCAGCAGCCAAGAATCCCATAGGCCAGGGTTTCCCACCGGGGAGCTGTTTTTT
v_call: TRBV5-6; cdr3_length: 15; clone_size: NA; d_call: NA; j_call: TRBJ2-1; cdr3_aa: CASSLSVRRTSEQFF; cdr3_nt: TGTGCCAGCAGCTTGAGCGTGCGCAGGACCTCCGAGCAGTTCTTC
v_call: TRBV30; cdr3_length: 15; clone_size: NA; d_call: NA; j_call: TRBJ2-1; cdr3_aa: CAYHTAGWGFNEQFF; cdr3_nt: TGTGCCTACCATACAGCTGGCTGGGGTTTCAATGAGCAGTTCTTC
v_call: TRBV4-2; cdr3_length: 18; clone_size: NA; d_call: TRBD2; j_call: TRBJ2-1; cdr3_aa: CASSQDYFLAGGYNEQFF; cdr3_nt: TGTGCCAGCAGCCAAGATTATTTCCTAGCGGGAGGATACAATGAGCAGTTCTTC
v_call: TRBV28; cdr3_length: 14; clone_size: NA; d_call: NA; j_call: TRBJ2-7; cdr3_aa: CASSLTGWTYEQYF; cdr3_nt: TGTGCCAGCAGTTTAACAGGTTGGACCTACGAGCAGTACTTC
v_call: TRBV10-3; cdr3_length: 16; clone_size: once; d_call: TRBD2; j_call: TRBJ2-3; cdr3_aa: CAISESSSGGTDTQYF; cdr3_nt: TGTGCCATCAGTGAGTCGTCTAGCGGTGGCACAGATACGCAGTATTTT
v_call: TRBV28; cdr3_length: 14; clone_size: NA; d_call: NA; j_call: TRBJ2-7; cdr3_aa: CASSLGRGSYEQYF; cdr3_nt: TGTGCCAGCAGTCTTGGACGGGGCTCCTACGAGCAGTACTTC
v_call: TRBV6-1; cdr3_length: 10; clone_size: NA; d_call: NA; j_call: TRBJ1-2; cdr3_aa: CASSSYGYTF; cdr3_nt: TGTGCCAGCAGCAGCTATGGCTACACCTTC
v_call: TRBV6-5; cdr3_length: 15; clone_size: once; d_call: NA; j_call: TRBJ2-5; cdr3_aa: CASSYSAGRGETQYF; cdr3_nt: TGTGCCAGCAGTTACTCGGCTGGACGAGGCGAGACCCAGTACTTC
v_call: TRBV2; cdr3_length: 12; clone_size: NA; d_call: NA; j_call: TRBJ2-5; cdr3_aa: CAATRDQETQYF; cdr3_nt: TGTGCCGCAACTAGGGATCAAGAGACCCAGTACTTC
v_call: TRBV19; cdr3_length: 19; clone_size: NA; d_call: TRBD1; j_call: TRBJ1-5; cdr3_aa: CASSIGGGRIDRVNQPQHF; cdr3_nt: TGTGCCAGTAGTATAGGAGGGGGGCGCATCGACAGGGTAAATCAGCCCCAGCATTTT
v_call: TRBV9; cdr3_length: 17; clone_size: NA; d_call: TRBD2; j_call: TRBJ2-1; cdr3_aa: CASSPSPPSGSSNEQFF; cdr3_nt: TGTGCCAGCAGCCCAAGCCCCCCTAGCGGGAGCTCCAATGAGCAGTTCTTC
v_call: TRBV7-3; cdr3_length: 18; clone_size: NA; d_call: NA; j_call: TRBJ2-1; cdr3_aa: CASSQNPSTRYRYNEQFF; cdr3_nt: TGTGCCAGCAGCCAAAACCCGTCGACAAGGTACCGCTACAATGAGCAGTTCTTC
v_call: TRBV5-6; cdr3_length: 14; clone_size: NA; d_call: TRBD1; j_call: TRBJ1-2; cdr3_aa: CASSWDRLNYGYTF; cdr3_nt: TGTGCCAGCAGCTGGGACAGACTAAACTATGGCTACACCTTC